The 19 T cell receptor beta chains listed next were all sequenced from one sample in a study of early T cells in non-severe SARS-CoV-2 infection. TCRdb independently ran MiXCR on the 5' RACE reads; one entry per CDR3 protein. Of 80,000 to 95,000 distinct CDR3 sequences listed, 14% are singletons. The sequenced sample consisted of whole blood. These receptors were taken from an adult who was a healthcare worker with PCR-confirmed SARS-CoV-2 infection or an uninfected control (not recorded which).

The chain couples TRBV7-2 to TRBJ2-1, with D perhaps given as TRBD1 or TRBD2 (5 bases each). Germline V gene sequence: CDR1 SGHTA, CDR2 FQGNSA. The ends were cut back, 7 bases at V and 11 bases at J, with 12 bases in the middle. This CDR3 comprises 11 residues. The CDR3 sequence is CASTSGGQQFF. CDR3 DNA: TGTGCCAGCACTTCTGGGGGACAGCAGTTCTTC.

The CDR3 reads CASRASTSGAVSQYF. The CDR3 DNA sequence: TGTGCCAGCAGGGCAAGCACTAGCGGGGCTGTGTCGCAGTACTTC. The genes are TRBV6-1 and TRBJ2-7; the match to TRBD2 covers 10 bases. Germline lookup yields CDR1 MNHNS and CDR2 SASEGT. There are 15 residues in the CDR3. V shed 6 bases, J shed 9 bases, and the junction held 14 bases outside the gene matches.

This clonotype was picked up a small number of times. The junction differs from germline at one of its ends, possibly a read error. The chain employs TRBV9 and TRBJ2-6; 9 bases match TRBD1. The CDR3 covers 14 residues. Per germline, CDR1 SGDLS and CDR2 YYNGEE. For the CDR3, the DNA is TGTGCCAGCGCCCGGCGGACAGGGGCTAACGTCCTGACTTTC. It is translated as CASARRTGANVLTF.

This clonotype was seen more than once but under ten times. The chain uses TRBV4-1 and TRBJ1-1; D remains unclear. CDR3 length: 13 amino acids. V lost 0 bases and J lost 9, with 11 bases in between. In germline, CDR1 is MGHRA, CDR2 YSYEKL. The CDR3 sequence: CASSQDREGKAFF. The CDR3 DNA follows: TGCGCCAGCAGCCAAGATCGTGAGGGAAAAGCTTTCTTT.

The V call is TRBV29-1, the J call TRBJ1-2; D uncertain. V dropped 7 bases and J dropped 10 bases, with 19 bases sitting between them. Germline CDR1 SQVTM, CDR2 ANQGSEA. This CDR3 spans 12 amino acids. CDR3 sequence reads: CSALLRQLVYTF. CDR3 sequence (DNA): TGCAGCGCCCTGCTCCGGCAGCTGGTCTACACCTTC.

This sequence joins TRBV20-1 and TRBJ2-1; TRBD2 aligns across 11 bases. This CDR3 is 16 amino acids long. V lost 0 bases and J lost 8; bases outside the gene matches: 9. Germline V gene sequence: CDR1 DFQATT, CDR2 SNEGSKA (reference sequence). The CDR3 DNA reads as TGCAGTGCTAGAGATCTAGGACTAGCGGGTAACGATGAGCAGTTCTTC. Protein product: CSARDLGLAGNDEQFF.

The chain recombines TRBV18 with TRBJ2-1; D may match TRBD1 or TRBD2 (5 bases each). Germline V gives CDR1 KGHSH, CDR2 LQKENI. Trimming shortened V by 5 bases and J by 7 bases, and 18 bases separated the two germline ends. The CDR3 sequence is 15 residues long. The DNA of the CDR3 is TGTGCCAGCTCAATCGGGACCTCCCCGCCAAATGAGCAGTTCTTC. Its protein is CASSIGTSPPNEQFF.

This clonotype was counted only a few times. The rearrangement uses TRBV20-1 and TRBJ2-7; 7 nucleotides align to TRBD1. The CDR3 is made up of 13 amino acids. CDR1 DFQATT and CDR2 SNEGSKA come from the germline V gene (reference sequence). V trimming: 6 bases; J trimming: 6 bases; junction bases outside the gene matches: 11. In DNA form, the CDR3 reads TGCAGTGCGCCGGGACAGAGAATTGCCGAGCAGTACTTC. Translation gives CSAPGQRIAEQYF.

There are a few counts of this clonotype. V gene TRBV5-6 combines with J gene TRBJ1-3; D unclear. The V gene lost 3 bases and the J gene lost 0 bases, with 13 bases spanning the gap. CDR3 size: 16 residues. Germline loops: CDR1 SGHDT, CDR2 YYEEEE. The CDR3 coding sequence is TGTGCCAGCAGCTCGCAAAGGAGATTCTCTGGAAACACCATATATTTT. Its translation: CASSSQRRFSGNTIYF.

There are many counts of this clonotype. This chain uses TRBV5-6 with TRBJ2-2, with D possibly matching TRBD2 (5 bases). V lost 7 bases, J lost 3 bases, and 16 bases lay in between. Germline V lookup: CDR1 SGHDT, CDR2 YYEEEE. This CDR3 comprises 15 residues. In DNA, the CDR3 is TGTGCCAGCTCCTGGTCGAGGGTCTACACCGGGGAGCTGTTTTTT. It translates to CASSWSRVYTGELFF.

V usage is TRBV28 and J usage is TRBJ2-3; 8 bases agree with TRBD1. V was clipped by 9 bases and J by 1 base; unmatched bases: 6. Germline V gene lookup returns CDR1 MDHEN and CDR2 SYDVKM. The CDR3 consists of 14 residues. CDR3 nucleotide sequence: TGTGCCAGTAAGACAGGGGTTCGCACAGATACGCAGTATTTT. It codes for CASKTGVRTDTQYF.

The CDR3 coding sequence is TGTGCCAGCAGCCCTCGAGAAGGCCTAGGGGAGCAGTTCTTC. Translated, it gives CASSPREGLGEQFF. V usage is TRBV9 and J usage is TRBJ2-1; unclear D gene. Germline V gene lookup returns CDR1 SGDLS and CDR2 YYNGEE. This CDR3 comprises 14 residues. V shed 4 bases and J shed 10 bases, with 18 bases lying between them.

This sequence joins TRBV7-2 and TRBJ1-6; D might be TRBD1 (5 bases). Germline values: CDR1 SGHTA, CDR2 FQGNSA. The CDR3 is 15 amino acids. V dropped 5 bases and J dropped 12 bases, with 20 bases sitting between them. The CDR3 bases are TGTGCCAGCAGCCCAGCGGAGGGGCTTGGTAGACCCCTCCACTTT. Residues: CASSPAEGLGRPLHF.

This clonotype was counted a few times. CDR3 region: CSSWDTEAFF. In nucleotides, the CDR3 is TGCAGCTCGTGGGACACTGAAGCTTTCTTT. V and J are TRBV29-1 and TRBJ1-1; D is ambiguous. Trimming removed 8 bases from V and 3 bases from J, with 7 bases in between. The CDR3 totals 10 residues. The germline V gene has CDR1 SQVTM and CDR2 ANQGSEA.

This clonotype was seen a few times. This chain uses TRBV5-1 with TRBJ2-2; D remains unclear. This CDR3 contains 13 residues. V was clipped by 4 bases and J by 5 bases, with 9 bases between them. From germline, CDR1 is SGHRS and CDR2 YFSETQ. This CDR3 reads CASSPGPTGELFF. DNA of the CDR3: TGCGCCAGCAGCCCGGGCCCGACCGGGGAGCTGTTTTTT.

V gene TRBV19 combines with J gene TRBJ1-2; no firm D call. The CDR3 totals 11 residues. Between the trimmed V and J ends, which lost 7 bases and 4 bases, there was a span of 7 bases. Germline V CDR1 and CDR2: LNHDA, SQIVND (reference sequence). CDR3 DNA: TGTGCCAGTACCCCGGGCTATGGCTACACCTTC. It is translated as CASTPGYGYTF.

This clonotype came up many times. CDR3 bases: TGTGCCAGCAGTTTATCTGGGGTCTCCTACGAGCAGTACTTC. Protein: CASSLSGVSYEQYF. The chain joins TRBV27 to TRBJ2-7; D is unresolved. The germline CDR1 and CDR2 sequences are MNHEY and SMNVEV (reference sequence). The V end was cut by 0 bases, the J end by 0 bases, with 6 bases between. CDR3 length: 14 residues.

There are many counts of this clonotype. V usage is TRBV11-2 and J usage is TRBJ2-2; D unclear. Trimming left V 6 bases short and J 7 bases short, with 15 bases between. The CDR3 has 14 amino acids. Per germline, CDR1 SGHAT and CDR2 FQNNGV. This chain's CDR3 is CASSLATAYGELFF. DNA for the CDR3: TGTGCCAGCAGTTTGGCGACTGCCTACGGGGAGCTGTTTTTT.

The chain carries TRBV7-3 and TRBJ2-3; D unresolved. V was cut by 3 bases and J by 5 bases, with 12 bases left in between. Germline CDR1 reads SGHTA; CDR2 reads FQGTGA. The length of the CDR3 is 14 residues. The CDR3 DNA sequence: TGTGCCAGCAGCTTGGATGGGCCTCTAGATACGCAGTATTTT. This sequence encodes CASSLDGPLDTQYF.